A selection of T cell receptor beta chains follows, all from one sample in a study of T-cell reconstitution after alpha-beta-depleted transplantation in children. TCRdb re-derived calls from the PCR reads in MiXCR, one entry per CDR3 protein. The sample lists roughly 160,000 distinct CDR3 sequences, 11% occurring once. Sequencing was performed on PBMCs, taken before TCRalphabeta/CD19-depleted stem cell transplant. The receptors were gathered from a boy aged 2 to 9 with acute myeloid leukemia, due to receive a stem cell transplant. The CDR3 runs from the conserved cysteine through the conserved F or W.

j_call v_call cdr3_length cdr3_aa
TRBJ2-6 TRBV15 17 CATSRDGRFSGANVLTF
TRBJ2-7 TRBV19 14 CASSIAGSRYEHYF
TRBJ2-1 TRBV5-1 12 CASSLEVDEQFF
TRBJ1-1 TRBV24-1 15 CATSPGGARGTEAFF
TRBJ1-1 TRBV20-1 13 CSARVTGGPEAFF
TRBJ2-1 TRBV10-2 17 CASSDLGKRGRYNEQFF
TRBJ1-1 TRBV27 12 CASSTGVAEAFF
TRBJ1-5 TRBV5-5 16 CASSPGVGDGNQPQHF
TRBJ2-5 TRBV10-3 13 CAISGASQETQYF
TRBJ2-1 TRBV20-1 13 CSAQRGRDNEQFF
TRBJ2-1 TRBV4-1 11 CASSQVGEQFF
TRBJ2-7 TRBV20-1 17 CCAREVRLAGEAYEQYF
TRBJ2-1 TRBV10-3 14 CAIMVGTGGYEQFF
TRBJ2-3 TRBV14 19 CASSPLGLAGGLYTDTQYF
TRBJ2-7 TRBV12-3/TRBV12-4 14 CASSPLAGTYEQYF